This passage covers 29 T cell receptor beta chains from one sample sequenced in a study of blood T cell repertoires in COVID-19. Produced via immunoSEQ multiplex PCR; TCRdb's table is partial and in-frame only. The repertoire holds 150,000 to 190,000 clones, with about 86% as singletons. The sample was PBMCs or T cells enriched from blood (not recorded which). The source of these receptors is a man over 45 who had recovered from COVID-19.

The chain has TRBV3-1 (or the pseudogene TRBV3-2) and TRBJ2-3; D perhaps matches TRBD2 (6 bases). This CDR3 region has 14 residues. Germline V gene lookup returns CDR1 LGHDT and CDR2 YNNKEL (reference sequence). V lost 4 bases and J 1 base, leaving 9 bases between the germline ends. CDR3 DNA: TGTGCCAGCAGCCTGAGACTAGGCACAGATACGCAGTATTTT. It translates to CASSLRLGTDTQYF.

The V gene is TRBV5-6, the J gene TRBJ2-1; the D gene is possibly TRBD1 (6 bases). Germline CDR1 reads SGHDT; CDR2 reads YYEEEE. Between the trimmed V and J ends, which lost 4 bases and 7 bases, there was a span of 18 bases. This CDR3 has 15 amino acids. The CDR3 DNA reads as TGTGCCAGCAGCGAAGCAGGGGTACCAAGGAATGAGCAGTTCTTC. Translation: CASSEAGVPRNEQFF.

This clone was detected only once. The CDR3 region has the DNA TGTGCCAGCAGCGAATCCCCAGCGGGGGTAGCAAACGAGCAGTACTTC. This gives the protein CASSESPAGVANEQYF. This chain links TRBV7-6 with TRBJ2-7, with TRBD2 matching over 8 bases. The V gene's germline CDR1 is SGHVS and CDR2 FNYEAQ. Trimming cost V 5 bases and J 5 bases; bases outside gene matches: 14. The CDR3 totals 16 residues.

The chain is built from TRBV6-5 and TRBJ1-6, with 8 bases lining up with TRBD1. Germline values: CDR1 MNHEY, CDR2 SVGAGI. This CDR3 contains 13 residues. The V segment lost 6 bases and the J segment 7 bases; nucleotides outside the gene matches: 2. The DNA for the CDR3 is TGTGCCAGCAGGGGACAGGAGAATTCACCCCTCCACTTT. Its translation: CASRGQENSPLHF.

V is TRBV6-5 and J is TRBJ1-2; no reliable D call. The CDR3 spans 13 residues. The germline CDR1 and CDR2 sequences are MNHEY and SVGAGI. The V end lost 10 bases, the J end lost 0 bases, and 12 bases lay between the germline ends. In DNA form, the CDR3 reads TGTGCCATACTGGGCGTAGCTAACTATGGCTACACCTTC. Amino acids: CAILGVANYGYTF.

This clone was observed once. The V call is TRBV6-5, the J call TRBJ1-2, with D unclear. This CDR3 has 13 residues. The V gene lost 5 bases and the J gene lost 1 base, with 8 bases spanning the gap. Germline lookup yields CDR1 MNHEY and CDR2 SVGAGI. CDR3 in amino acids: CASSPRDNYGYTF. CDR3 DNA sequence: TGTGCCAGCAGTCCCCGGGATAACTATGGCTACACCTTC.

V gene TRBV19 combines with J gene TRBJ1-1; D is possibly TRBD1 (5 bases). The CDR3 sequence is 14 residues long. CDR1 and CDR2 (germline): LNHDA, SQIVND (reference sequence). Trimming removed 7 bases from V and 2 bases from J, with 14 bases in between. The CDR3 nucleotides are TGTGCCAGTATGCGAGGGAGGGGAAACACTGAAGCTTTCTTT. Encoded protein: CASMRGRGNTEAFF.

This clone was counted a single time. The chain is built from TRBV7-2 and TRBJ2-7; TRBD2 might be the D (5 bases). Germline CDR1 and CDR2: SGHTA and FQGNSA. The CDR3 is 14 amino acids. Trimming cost V 3 bases and J 2 bases, with 11 bases left between them. Written as DNA, the CDR3 is TGTGCCAGCAGCTTGGCCCCCGGGACCTACGAGCAGTACTTC. Its translation is CASSLAPGTYEQYF. The full variable domain, in which reference TRBV7-2 and TRBJ2-7 provide the parts outside the CDR3, is GAGVSQSPSNKVTEKGKDVELRCDPISGHTALYWYRQSLGQGLEFLIYFQGNSAPDKSGLPSDRFSAERTGGSVSTLTIQRTQQEDSAVYLCASSLAPGTYEQYFGPGTRLTVT.

J is TRBJ1-5 and V is TRBV7-8; 8 nucleotides line up with TRBD1. The trim removed 5 bases at V and 4 bases at J, leaving 7 bases unmatched. The CDR3 is 15 amino acids. The germline CDR1 and CDR2 sequences are SGHVS and FQNEAQ. DNA of the CDR3: TGTGCCAGCAGCCCTCCTGGACAGGGTAATCAGCCCCAGCATTTT. Its translation: CASSPPGQGNQPQHF. The complete variable domain, with remaining parts taken from reference TRBV7-8 and TRBJ1-5, reads GAGVSQSPRYKVAKRGQDVALRCDPISGHVSLFWYQQALGQGPEFLTYFQNEAQLDKSGLPSDRFFAERPEGSVSTLKIQRTQQEDSAVYLCASSPPGQGNQPQHFGDGTRLSIL.

The chain has TRBV27 and TRBJ2-2; TRBD1 agrees at 12 bases. Losses at the gene ends were 7 bases for V and 7 bases for J; bases not matched to a gene: 10. This CDR3 comprises 16 residues. Germline V CDR1 and CDR2: MNHEY, SMNVEV (reference sequence). As DNA, the CDR3 is TGTGCCAGCACCCATGCCGGGACAGGGGGCATCGGGGAGCTGTTTTTT. This codes for CASTHAGTGGIGELFF.

The chain links TRBV18 to TRBJ2-5; the D is unclear. This CDR3 is built from 15 residues. V lost 2 bases, J lost 2 bases, and 12 bases lay in between. The germline gives CDR1 KGHSH, CDR2 LQKENI. CDR3 sequence reads: CASSPVYTDQETQYF. The CDR3 region has the DNA TGTGCCAGCTCACCAGTTTACACAGATCAAGAGACCCAGTACTTC.

The J gene is TRBJ1-2, the V gene TRBV5-1; D call uncertain. This CDR3 is 13 amino acids long. Trimming took 4 bases from V and 7 from J, leaving 14 bases between them. The germline gives CDR1 SGHRS, CDR2 YFSETQ. CDR3 sequence (DNA): TGCGCCAGCAGCCTCCCCCCCGGGGTTGGCTACACCTTC. As protein: CASSLPPGVGYTF.

CDR3 sequence reads: CSVRWGQLNEQFF. In DNA form, the CDR3 reads TGCAGCGTTCGTTGGGGACAACTCAATGAGCAGTTCTTC. The chain links TRBV29-1 to TRBJ2-1; TRBD1 might be the D (6 bases). The ends were cut back, 5 bases at V and 6 bases at J, with 14 bases in the middle. CDR1 SQVTM and CDR2 ANQGSEA come from the germline V gene. This CDR3 contains 13 residues.

The genes are TRBV19 and TRBJ1-2, with 7 bases aligning to TRBD1. Germline CDR1 LNHDA, CDR2 SQIVND (reference sequence). The CDR3 has 16 residues. V gave up 4 bases and J gave up 2 bases; unmatched junction bases: 10. CDR3 region: CASSRAGQAQNYGYTF. CDR3 sequence (DNA): TGTGCCAGTAGTAGGGCCGGACAGGCGCAGAACTATGGCTACACCTTC. Full variable domain (remainder filled in from reference TRBV19 and TRBJ1-2): DGGITQSPKYLFRKEGQNVTLSCEQNLNHDAMYWYRQDPGQGLRLIYYSQIVNDFQKGDIAEGYSVSREKKESFPLTVTSAQKNPTAFYLCASSRAGQAQNYGYTFGSGTRLTVV.

V is TRBV6-5 and J is TRBJ2-2, with 8 bases matching TRBD2. V was clipped by 7 bases and J by 5 bases; unmatched bases: 6. This CDR3 has 14 residues. Germline V gene sequence: CDR1 MNHEY, CDR2 SVGAGI. The CDR3 bases are TGTGCCAGCAAGGCGGGGGGCCTGACCGGGGAGCTGTTTTTT. Its translation: CASKAGGLTGELFF.

This sequence joins TRBV19 and TRBJ2-1; 9 positions match TRBD2. The CDR3 extends over 16 amino acids. The germline V gene has CDR1 LNHDA and CDR2 SQIVND (reference sequence). Trimming took 6 bases from V and 8 from J; bases not matched to a gene: 14. CDR3: CASSPGRSGGRDEQFF. The CDR3, as DNA: TGTGCCAGTAGCCCGGGGAGGAGCGGGGGGCGCGATGAGCAGTTCTTC.

The chain is built from TRBV10-3 and TRBJ2-5; D might be TRBD2 (6 bases). Germline V lookup: CDR1 ENHRY, CDR2 SYGVKD. The CDR3 runs to 13 residues. Trimming shortened V by 6 bases and J by 3 bases, and 11 bases separated the two germline ends. Here the CDR3 reads CAISSGAEETQYF. In nucleotides, the CDR3 is TGTGCCATCAGCTCGGGAGCCGAAGAGACCCAGTACTTC.

The rearrangement joins TRBV10-3 to TRBJ2-5; D possibly corresponds to TRBD2 (5 bases). V was trimmed by 0 bases and J by 2 bases, leaving 13 bases between them. This CDR3 region has 16 residues. Looked up from germline, CDR1 is ENHRY and CDR2 is SYGVKD. As DNA, the CDR3 is TGTGCCATCAGTGAGTCGAGACGGGATAGGCAAGAGACCCAGTACTTC. This encodes CAISESRRDRQETQYF.

The rearrangement uses TRBV24-1 and TRBJ1-1; D might be TRBD1 (5 bases). Per the germline V gene, CDR1 is KGHDR and CDR2 is SFDVKD. The length of the CDR3 is 13 residues. V was shortened by 9 bases and J by 1 base, with 11 bases between the two germline ends. Here the CDR3 DNA reads TGTGCCACCTGGTCAGGGCAGAACACTGAAGCTTTCTTT. It translates to CATWSGQNTEAFF.

The chain carries TRBV18 and TRBJ1-1; D is possibly TRBD1 (5 bases). Germline CDR1 and CDR2: KGHSH and LQKENI. This CDR3 has 13 residues. V was pared by 5 bases and J by 2 bases, with 9 bases between. The DNA for the CDR3 is TGTGCCAGCTCAGCGGGGACCAACACTGAAGCTTTCTTT. It codes for CASSAGTNTEAFF.

The V gene is TRBV27, the J gene TRBJ2-7, with 9 bases aligning to TRBD2. CDR1 MNHEY and CDR2 SMNVEV come from the germline V gene (reference sequence). Trimming took 4 bases from V and 5 from J; bases not matched to a gene: 9. The CDR3 loop spans 15 amino acids. This CDR3 is CASSSYSGGINEQYF. In DNA, the CDR3 is TGTGCCAGCAGTTCCTATAGCGGGGGAATCAACGAGCAGTACTTC.

This clone was found once. The chain is built from TRBV30 and TRBJ2-7; 11 bases fit TRBD2. The CDR3 has 15 residues. The J segment lost 4 bases and the V segment lost 2 bases, leaving 7 bases of the junction unmatched. CDR1 and CDR2 (germline): GTSNPN, SVGIG (reference sequence). For the CDR3, the DNA is TGTGCCTGGAGTCAACTAGCGGGGGCGACTTACGAGCAGTACTTC. Encoded protein: CAWSQLAGATYEQYF.

This chain links TRBV19 with TRBJ1-5, with D perhaps matching TRBD1 (6 bases). The germline V gene has CDR1 LNHDA and CDR2 SQIVND (reference sequence). Trimming removed 5 bases at V and 6 bases at J, with 23 bases between. The CDR3 covers 17 residues. CDR3 amino acids: CASSVIYRESGSQPQHF. The CDR3 DNA reads as TGTGCCAGTAGTGTAATCTACAGGGAATCAGGTAGTCAGCCCCAGCATTTT.

This clone was seen a handful of times. V and J are TRBV30 and TRBJ1-1; no definite D call. Germline CDR1 reads GTSNPN; CDR2 reads SVGIG (reference sequence). The CDR3 runs to 13 residues. Trimming took 2 bases from V and 0 from J, leaving 7 bases between them. The CDR3 sequence: CAWSPGMNTEAFF. CDR3 bases: TGTGCCTGGAGTCCGGGGATGAACACTGAAGCTTTCTTT.

The chain links TRBV4-1 to TRBJ2-7; 7 bases fit TRBD1. Germline loops: CDR1 MGHRA, CDR2 YSYEKL. This CDR3 is built from 17 residues. Trimming at V came to 0 bases and at J to 2 bases, leaving 10 bases not matched to a gene. The CDR3 is CASSQDYKGAIPYEQYF. The CDR3 DNA sequence: TGCGCCAGCAGCCAAGATTATAAGGGGGCGATCCCCTACGAGCAGTACTTC.

The chain is built from TRBV7-2 and TRBJ1-1; D call uncertain. The CDR3 has 12 residues. The ends were cut back, 9 bases at V and 0 bases at J, with 8 bases in the middle. Germline V gene lookup returns CDR1 SGHTA and CDR2 FQGNSA. DNA of the CDR3: TGTGCCAGTAGACTTATGAACACTGAAGCTTTCTTT. Its protein product is CASRLMNTEAFF. Together with reference TRBV7-2 and TRBJ1-1, the CDR3 gives the full variable domain: GAGVSQSPSNKVTEKGKDVELRCDPISGHTALYWYRQSLGQGLEFLIYFQGNSAPDKSGLPSDRFSAERTGGSVSTLTIQRTQQEDSAVYLCASRLMNTEAFFGQGTRLTVV.

This chain connects TRBV7-9 to TRBJ2-7, with 9 bases lining up with TRBD1. The germline V gene encodes CDR1 SEHNR and CDR2 FQNEAQ (reference sequence). V gave up 4 bases and J gave up 5 bases; unmatched junction bases: 6. The CDR3 runs 14 residues. This chain's CDR3 is CASSYGTGRDEQYF. The CDR3 nucleotides are TGTGCCAGCAGCTACGGGACAGGGAGGGACGAGCAGTACTTC.

The V gene is TRBV18, the J gene TRBJ1-5, with D possibly being TRBD1 (5 bases). V dropped 1 base and J dropped 3 bases, with 7 bases sitting between them. The CDR3 has 14 amino acids. Germline V gene data show CDR1 as KGHSH and CDR2 as LQKENI. Here the CDR3 DNA reads TGTGCCAGCTCACCACGACAGCACAATCAGCCCCAGCATTTT. Its protein is CASSPRQHNQPQHF.

This chain uses TRBV5-6 with TRBJ1-2; 7 positions match TRBD1. This CDR3 has 14 residues. The germline V gene encodes CDR1 SGHDT and CDR2 YYEEEE. V lost 4 bases to trimming and J lost 7 bases; unmatched junction nucleotides: 10. The CDR3 DNA reads as TGTGCCAGCAGCCAAGACAGGGTCCAAGGTGGCTACACCTTC. Translated, it gives CASSQDRVQGGYTF.